Each of the 29 T cell receptor beta chains below was sequenced from the same sample in a study of blood T cell repertoires in COVID-19. Libraries were prepared by immunoSEQ multiplex PCR; TCRdb keeps only in-frame clonotypes and omits some of them. Among approximately 210,000 clones, around four fifths were seen once, and the ten largest hold 0.95%. Sequenced: peripheral blood. These receptors came from a man in his sixties with COVID-19, enrolled during active disease.

Only one count was recorded for this clone. The gene calls are TRBV9 and TRBJ1-2; 7 bases align to TRBD1. This CDR3 has 17 amino acids. Germline CDR1 SGDLS, CDR2 YYNGEE. Germline trimming cut 3 bases from V and 2 bases from J; bases unmatched to any gene: 13. The CDR3 loop reads CASSATPTGLTNYGYTF. DNA for the CDR3: TGTGCCAGCAGCGCCACCCCGACAGGGCTCACGAACTATGGCTACACCTTC.

The V gene is TRBV4-2, the J gene TRBJ1-1, with TRBD1 matching 7 bases. The V and J ends lost 0 bases and 7 bases, in that order; junction bases with no gene match: 2. The germline V gene has CDR1 LGHNA and CDR2 YNFKEQ. This CDR3 is built from 13 residues. For the CDR3, the DNA is TGTGCCAGCAGCCAAGATAGGGACAGTGAAGCTTTCTTT. Encoded protein: CASSQDRDSEAFF.

The V and J genes are TRBV5-5 and TRBJ2-7, with TRBD1 matching 7 bases. V lost 3 bases, J lost 6 bases, and 6 bases stayed unmatched. The CDR3 spans 13 residues. Germline CDR1 SGHKS, CDR2 YYEKEE (reference sequence). Here the CDR3 reads CASSWTGPREQYF. As DNA, the CDR3 is TGTGCCAGCAGCTGGACAGGCCCTCGCGAGCAGTACTTC.

V gene TRBV11-2 combines with J gene TRBJ1-6; no reliable D call. This CDR3 contains 13 residues. CDR1 is SGHAT and CDR2 is FQNNGV in the germline V gene. Trimming cost V 4 bases and J 3 bases, with 4 bases left between them. The CDR3 is CASSSLYNSPLHF. The CDR3 bases are TGTGCCAGCAGCTCCCTCTATAATTCACCCCTCCACTTT. Together with reference TRBV11-2 and TRBJ1-6, the CDR3 gives the full variable domain: EAGVAQSPRYKIIEKRQSVAFWCNPISGHATLYWYQQILGQGPKLLIQFQNNGVVDDSQLPKDRFSAERLKGVDSTLKIQPAKLEDSAVYLCASSSLYNSPLHFGNGTRLTVT.

The rearrangement joins TRBV7-9 to TRBJ1-3; no clear D gene. This CDR3 is 13 amino acids long. CDR1 SEHNR and CDR2 FQNEAQ come from the germline V gene (reference sequence). V was trimmed by 7 bases and J by 3 bases, leaving 10 bases between them. Here the CDR3 DNA reads TGTGCCAGCATCGGGAGCCTTGGAAACACCATATATTTT. This encodes CASIGSLGNTIYF.

The rearrangement links TRBV7-2 to TRBJ1-2; TRBD1 might be the D (5 bases). Germline assignment: CDR1 SGHTA and CDR2 FQGNSA. The CDR3 extends over 15 amino acids. Trimming pared 5 bases from V and 0 bases from J, leaving 13 bases between. The CDR3: CASSLHGGSNYGYTF. The CDR3 DNA reads TGTGCCAGCAGCCTCCACGGGGGGTCTAACTATGGCTACACCTTC.

The V and J genes are TRBV25-1 and TRBJ1-3, with D unresolved. The germline V and J ends were trimmed by 5 bases and 3 bases, with 14 bases remaining between them. The CDR3 extends over 15 amino acids. Germline assignment: CDR1 MGHDK and CDR2 SYGVNS. The CDR3 region is CASSPPRAGGNTIYF. In DNA form, the CDR3 reads TGTGCCAGCAGTCCCCCAAGAGCGGGTGGAAACACCATATATTTT. Supplemented by reference TRBV25-1 and TRBJ1-3, the full variable domain reads EADIYQTPRYLVIGTGKKITLECSQTMGHDKMYWYQQDPGMELHLIHYSYGVNSTEKGDLSSESTVSRIRTEHFPLTLESARPSHTSQYLCASSPPRAGGNTIYFGEGSWLTVV.

V gene TRBV3-1 (or the pseudogene TRBV3-2) combines with J gene TRBJ1-6, with a weak D call TRBD1 (6 bases). With 1 base removed from V and 9 bases from J, the gap between germline ends came to 10 bases. CDR1 is LGHDT, CDR2 YNNKEL, per germline (reference sequence). The CDR3 is 14 residues long. This chain's CDR3 is CASSQGTGTSPLHF. As DNA, the CDR3 is TGTGCCAGCAGCCAAGGAACAGGGACTTCACCCCTCCACTTT.

CDR3 protein: CASSIPGQPQHF. The CDR3, as DNA: TGTGCCAGTAGTATACCAGGTCAGCCCCAGCATTTT. The gene calls are TRBV19 and TRBJ1-5; D is uncertain. Germline-derived CDR1 and CDR2 are LNHDA and SQIVND (reference sequence). The CDR3 is 12 residues long. Between the trimmed V and J ends, which lost 2 bases and 6 bases, there was a span of 5 bases.

This chain joins TRBV10-2 and TRBJ1-3; D may be TRBD1 (5 bases). Between the trimmed V and J ends, which lost 2 bases and 0 bases, there was a span of 14 bases. Germline CDR1 WSHSY, CDR2 SAAADI. The CDR3 runs to 17 residues. DNA of the CDR3: TGCGCCAGCAGTGAGCATCCAGGAGGGACCTCTGGAAACACCATATATTTT. Its protein is CASSEHPGGTSGNTIYF.

The chain couples TRBV4-2 to TRBJ2-2; D gene uncertain. This CDR3 is built from 17 residues. Germline lookup yields CDR1 LGHNA and CDR2 YNFKEQ. The ends were cut back, 4 bases at V and 2 bases at J, with 17 bases in the middle. DNA of the CDR3: TGTGCCAGCAGCCTAAAGCTAATAACAGCTAACACCGGGGAGCTGTTTTTT. It encodes CASSLKLITANTGELFF.

The chain recombines TRBV4-2 with TRBJ2-3; maybe TRBD1 (5 bases). Germline lookup yields CDR1 LGHNA and CDR2 YNFKEQ. This CDR3 is built from 15 residues. Trimming left V 0 bases short and J 2 bases short, with 9 bases between. CDR3 protein: CASSQELTVTDTQYF. DNA for the CDR3: TGTGCCAGCAGCCAAGAGCTGACAGTCACAGATACGCAGTATTTT.

The chain combines TRBV4-1 with TRBJ1-6; D remains unclear. From germline, CDR1 is MGHRA and CDR2 YSYEKL. CDR3 length: 16 amino acids. Trimming took 0 bases from V and 8 from J, leaving 14 bases between them. The CDR3, as DNA: TGCGCCAGCAGCCAAGATAAAGTGAGAAGTGATTCACCCCTCCACTTT. This codes for CASSQDKVRSDSPLHF.

The count of this clone is one. Other nucleotide sequences from this sample produce the same CDR3. This chain joins TRBV27 and TRBJ1-1; maybe TRBD1 (5 bases). V lost 3 bases and J 5 bases, leaving 10 bases between the germline ends. This CDR3 is 13 amino acids long. Germline V CDR1 and CDR2: MNHEY, SMNVEV (reference sequence). CDR3 in amino acids: CASSFSGGTEAFF. CDR3 coding DNA: TGTGCCAGCAGTTTCTCCGGGGGGACTGAAGCTTTCTTT.

The chain links TRBV9 to TRBJ2-7, with D perhaps TRBD2 (6 bases). The CDR3 consists of 14 residues. In germline, CDR1 is SGDLS, CDR2 YYNGEE. Trimming took off 3 bases at V and 3 bases at J, with 13 bases between the two ends. DNA for the CDR3: TGTGCCAGCAGCGCCTCTAGCGTCGGCTACGAGCAGTACTTC. Translation: CASSASSVGYEQYF.

The chain recombines TRBV27 with TRBJ2-7; TRBD1 agrees at 12 bases. Per germline, CDR1 MNHEY and CDR2 SMNVEV (reference sequence). This CDR3 is 16 amino acids long. Unmatched junction bases numbered 8, after V lost 3 bases and J lost 5 bases. CDR3 sequence reads: CASSFRGGTGGNEQYF. CDR3 nucleotides: TGTGCCAGCAGTTTTCGTGGGGGGACAGGGGGCAACGAGCAGTACTTC.

This rearrangement joins TRBV27 to TRBJ1-1, with D tentatively TRBD1 (6 bases). V was trimmed by 6 bases and J by 5 bases, leaving 16 bases between them. There are 14 residues in the CDR3. Germline V gives CDR1 MNHEY, CDR2 SMNVEV (reference sequence). The CDR3 region is CASRTIGGRTEAFF. CDR3 nucleotide sequence: TGTGCCAGCAGGACGATCGGGGGGCGTACTGAAGCTTTCTTT.

The chain uses TRBV29-1 and TRBJ1-1; possibly TRBD1 for D (5 bases). The CDR3 has 13 amino acids. Germline CDR1 reads SQVTM; CDR2 reads ANQGSEA. V lost 7 bases to trimming and J lost 5 bases, with 17 bases between them. The CDR3 protein is CSAGGREGTEAFF. The CDR3 DNA sequence: TGCAGCGCTGGGGGGAGAGAGGGGACTGAAGCTTTCTTT.

The table lists this clone with a few counts. The rearrangement links TRBV19 to TRBJ1-1; 9 bases align to TRBD1. CDR1 is LNHDA, CDR2 SQIVND, per germline (reference sequence). The CDR3 is 18 amino acids. V was clipped by 1 base and J by 0 bases; unmatched bases: 9. CDR3 bases: TGTGCCAGTAGTATAGCTGTAGGACAGGGGAAGATGAACACTGAAGCTTTCTTT. As protein: CASSIAVGQGKMNTEAFF.

The chain combines TRBV9 with TRBJ1-4; no firm D call. V was pared by 3 bases and J by 0 bases, with 9 bases between. Germline V lookup: CDR1 SGDLS, CDR2 YYNGEE. The CDR3 is 15 residues long. CDR3 loop: CASSAAGATNEKLFF. The CDR3 nucleotides are TGTGCCAGCAGCGCCGCCGGAGCAACTAATGAAAAACTGTTTTTT.

The chain is built from TRBV14 and TRBJ2-5; the D is unclear. Looked up from germline, CDR1 is SGHDN and CDR2 is FVKESK. The CDR3 is made up of 14 amino acids. Trimming removed 5 bases from V and 2 bases from J, with 12 bases in between. The CDR3 nucleotides are TGTGCCAGCAGCGCCCTAGGTTATCAAGAGACCCAGTACTTC. Its protein is CASSALGYQETQYF.

V gene TRBV7-9 combines with J gene TRBJ2-2, with 9 positions matching TRBD2. Losses at the gene ends were 5 bases for V and 6 bases for J; bases not matched to a gene: 13. The length of the CDR3 is 17 residues. Germline V gene lookup returns CDR1 SEHNR and CDR2 FQNEAQ (reference sequence). The CDR3 DNA sequence: TGTGCCAGCAGCCCTGGGAAAGGCGGGAGGGAGTCCGGGGAGCTGTTTTTT. Translating it yields CASSPGKGGRESGELFF. The full variable domain, with the rest looked up from reference TRBV7-9 and TRBJ2-2, is DTGVSQNPRHKITKRGQNVTFRCDPISEHNRLYWYRQTLGQGPEFLTYFQNEAQLEKSRLLSDRFSAERPKGSFSTLEIQRTEQGDSAMYLCASSPGKGGRESGELFFGEGSRLTVL.

This chain joins TRBV7-2 and TRBJ1-2, with D possibly TRBD1 on 6 matching bases. Germline assignment: CDR1 SGHTA and CDR2 FQGNSA. V was pared by 5 bases and J by 3 bases, with 16 bases between. This CDR3 has 15 amino acids. The CDR3: CASSPLQGFDYGYTF. The CDR3 nucleotides read TGTGCCAGCAGCCCTCTACAGGGTTTCGACTATGGCTACACCTTC.

The V gene is TRBV5-1, the J gene TRBJ2-1; TRBD2 matches at 10 bases. The CDR3 is 15 amino acids. Germline CDR1 reads SGHRS; CDR2 reads YFSETQ. With V trimmed by 4 bases and J by 4 bases, 5 bases remained unmatched. CDR3 amino acids: CASSLTSGPYNEQFF. The CDR3 nucleotides read TGCGCCAGCAGCCTGACTAGCGGGCCATACAATGAGCAGTTCTTC.

The chain has TRBV28 and TRBJ1-1; the D is unclear. The CDR3 is 13 amino acids. The germline V and J ends were trimmed by 5 bases and 2 bases, with 9 bases remaining between them. Per germline, CDR1 MDHEN and CDR2 SYDVKM. CDR3 amino acids: CASSIPDNTEAFF. The CDR3 nucleotides read TGTGCCAGCAGTATTCCAGATAACACTGAAGCTTTCTTT.

The chain uses TRBV27 and TRBJ1-1; 7 nucleotides align to TRBD1. The trim removed 5 bases at V and 1 base at J, leaving 4 bases unmatched. Per germline, CDR1 MNHEY and CDR2 SMNVEV (reference sequence). The CDR3 is 14 residues long. CDR3 nucleotides: TGTGCCAGCAGTCGAACAGGGGAGAACACTGAAGCTTTCTTT. It specifies CASSRTGENTEAFF.

The chain recombines TRBV30 with TRBJ1-6; D gene uncertain. CDR1 is GTSNPN and CDR2 is SVGIG in the germline V gene (reference sequence). The length of the CDR3 is 14 residues. The V end lost 3 bases, the J end lost 8 bases, and 14 bases lay between the germline ends. CDR3 amino acids: CAWSQKGGYSPLHF. The DNA for the CDR3 is TGTGCCTGGAGCCAAAAAGGAGGGTATTCACCCCTCCACTTT.

This clone came up once. CDR3 DNA: TGTGCCAGTAGTTGGGACAGGGGGCGGGTGGCTTTCTTT. It is translated as CASSWDRGRVAFF. This chain joins TRBV19 and TRBJ1-1; 12 nucleotides agree with TRBD1. Germline V lookup: CDR1 LNHDA, CDR2 SQIVND (reference sequence). V trimming: 5 bases; J trimming: 11 bases; junction bases outside the gene matches: 6. This CDR3 contains 13 residues.

This clone was observed a handful of times. This sequence joins TRBV6-2 or TRBV6-3 and TRBJ1-1, with 9 bases aligning to TRBD1. Germline trimming cut 5 bases from V and 7 bases from J; bases unmatched to any gene: 11. There are 15 residues in the CDR3. From germline, CDR1 is MNHEY and CDR2 SVGEGT. CDR3 loop: CASSVPGQGSNEAFF. In DNA form, the CDR3 reads TGTGCCAGCAGTGTACCGGGACAGGGATCTAATGAAGCTTTCTTT.